Described below is a single TCR beta chain sequence and its context. Its antigen is unknown. This sample is part of a study of T cells in localized non-small cell lung cancer. TCRdb's copy holds only in-frame clones and misses some; the assay was immunoSEQ multiplex PCR. The data contain about 3,700 clones, about 22% of them seen just once; the ten biggest clones take up around 8.6%. Study-level results: Clonality peaked in uninvolved adjacent lung rather than tumor. Those with higher blood T cell density had longer overall survival.

The specimen comprised lung tumor tissue, sampled before any cancer treatment. The receptor's source is a woman aged 40-70 years with stage I lung adenocarcinoma.

This CDR3 reads CASSLGQRASYEQYF. CDR3 DNA sequence: TGTGCCAGCAGCTTAGGTCAGAGGGCCTCCTACGAGCAGTACTTC. The chain links TRBV11-3 to TRBJ2-7; tentative D call: TRBD2 (5 bases). Trimming shortened V by 1 base and J by 0 bases, and 10 bases separated the two germline ends. Per germline, CDR1 SGHNT and CDR2 YENEEA. This CDR3 region has 15 residues.